The subject of this entry is one T cell receptor beta chain. The antigen is unknown. The data stem from a study of T cell repertoires in cytomegalovirus infection. Study-level results: The ex vivo response showed dominance by HLA-C-restricted CMV-specific TCR beta clonotypes. The cumulative frequency of public TCR beta families distinguished individuals who carried CMV together with the relevant HLA.

TCRdb independently ran MiXCR on the reads; one entry per CDR3 protein. Among 95,000 to 120,000 distinct CDR3 sequences listed, 30% to 35% were seen once. V lost 6 bases and J 3 bases, leaving 6 bases between the germline ends. Germline assignment: CDR1 ENHRY and CDR2 SYGVKD. The CDR3 loop spans 11 amino acids. The specimen comprised CD8+ T cells from cultured PBMCs, sampled from culture after CMV antigen stimulation. This TCR derives from a human donor in good health (CMV status not recorded). Some clones in this sample may be carry-over from other donors' samples. The V and J genes are TRBV10-3 and TRBJ2-7, with no clear D. In nucleotides, the CDR3 is TGTGCCATCAGCGGTGGCTACGAGCAGTACTTC. Its protein product is CAISGGYEQYF.